This TCR beta chain was retrieved from a study of cytomegalovirus exposure and HLA in healthy donors. Study details: It was reported in a later analysis that the same platform had been used for the 120 validation repertoires as for the roughly 710 first-cohort repertoires.

Trimming cost V 0 bases and J 6 bases; bases outside gene matches: 13. Germline V lookup: CDR1 MNHNS, CDR2 SASEGT. The CDR3 contains 18 residues. TCRdb keeps only in-frame clones here, not all; method: immunoSEQ multiplex PCR. The sample records 250,000 to 350,000 clones, about nine tenths being singletons. Regarding this clone: Its matching antigen is unknown.

General study results and limits: Cytomegalovirus status was reportedly diagnosed by the classifier with high sensitivity and specificity. TCR beta chains numbering more than 150 were designated cytomegalovirus-associated.

The sequenced sample consisted of PBMCs. This chain links TRBV6-1 with TRBJ1-5; 8 bases are shared with TRBD1. This clonotype was sampled from a woman aged 30 to 39 in good health and CMV-seropositive. The CDR3 DNA reads TGTGCCAGCAGTGAAGCGGGCCGCGGACAGGGAAAGAGTCAGCCCCAGCATTTT. Its translation: CASSEAGRGQGKSQPQHF.